These 30 T cell receptor beta chains share one sample of origin, sequenced in a study of T-cell memory formation after mild COVID-19. TCRdb analysed the 5' RACE reads with MiXCR anew, one entry per CDR3 protein. The sample yields around 200,000 distinct CDR3 sequences, 9.5% seen once. The sample was PBMCs or a T cell subset sorted from them (not recorded which). These receptors were taken from a man aged 18 to 29 who had mild COVID-19 (a few samples of this study predate the infection). Cell type and time point are not known.

This clonotype has a handful of counts. This sequence joins TRBV20-1 and TRBJ1-5; weak D call: TRBD1 (6 bases). From germline, CDR1 is DFQATT and CDR2 SNEGSKA (reference sequence). This CDR3 spans 17 amino acids. V dropped 3 bases and J dropped 3 bases, with 21 bases sitting between them. DNA of the CDR3: TGCAGTGCTAGGGGAGGGGGAGTACAGGGTCACAATCAGCCCCAGCATTTT. It encodes CSARGGGVQGHNQPQHF.

This clonotype was counted at least ten times. The chain has TRBV4-3 and TRBJ1-1; 7 nucleotides align to TRBD1. Germline loops: CDR1 LGHNA, CDR2 YSLEER. J was trimmed by 6 bases and V by 1 base; bases with no gene match: 14. CDR3 length: 17 residues. This chain's CDR3 is CASSQAATGVVGAEAFF. CDR3 coding DNA: TGCGCCAGCAGCCAAGCAGCAACAGGGGTAGTGGGCGCTGAAGCTTTCTTT.

This clonotype was picked up many times. The V gene is TRBV5-1, the J gene TRBJ2-2; TRBD2 aligns across 9 bases. Germline lookup yields CDR1 SGHRS and CDR2 YFSETQ. Losses at the gene ends were 4 bases for V and 5 bases for J; bases not matched to a gene: 6. This CDR3 region has 15 residues. The CDR3 sequence is CASSVSGGRTGELFF. The DNA of the CDR3 is TGCGCCAGCAGCGTTAGCGGGGGAAGAACCGGGGAGCTGTTTTTT.

The chain is built from TRBV7-3 and TRBJ2-6; D unclear. The CDR3 totals 15 residues. Looked up from germline, CDR1 is SGHTA and CDR2 is FQGTGA. The V end was cut by 4 bases, the J end by 1 base, with 8 bases between. For the CDR3, the DNA is TGTGCCAGCAGCTCCATGTCTTCTGGGGCCAACGTCCTGACTTTC. The encoded protein is CASSSMSSGANVLTF.

The chain carries TRBV5-1 and TRBJ1-1; D is undetermined. The CDR3 has 12 amino acids. V lost 7 bases to trimming and J lost 1 base, with 8 bases between them. The germline gives CDR1 SGHRS, CDR2 YFSETQ. The CDR3 loop reads CASGETNTEAFF. CDR3 nucleotide sequence: TGCGCCAGCGGGGAAACGAACACTGAAGCTTTCTTT.

The gene calls are TRBV2 and TRBJ2-2; D gene unclear. Germline assignment: CDR1 SNHLY and CDR2 FYNNEI. This CDR3 has 16 residues. Trimming took 6 bases from V and 0 from J, leaving 14 bases between them. CDR3 DNA sequence: TGTGCCAGCAGCATCCCCGGCCGGCCGAACACCGGGGAGCTGTTTTTT. Its protein product is CASSIPGRPNTGELFF.

This clonotype was picked up a small number of times. The chain is built from TRBV4-1 and TRBJ2-3; D uncertain. This CDR3 has 14 residues. The germline V gene has CDR1 MGHRA and CDR2 YSYEKL. The V and J ends lost 1 base and 4 bases respectively, with 9 bases between them. The CDR3 loop is CASSQGIVADTQYF. CDR3 sequence (DNA): TGCGCCAGCAGCCAAGGAATCGTAGCAGATACGCAGTATTTT.

In this sample, this clonotype turned up a few times. This chain uses TRBV3-1 with TRBJ2-5, with 10 bases lining up with TRBD2. The CDR3 has 19 amino acids. The germline V gene has CDR1 LGHDT and CDR2 YNNKEL (reference sequence). V lost 5 bases and J lost 0; bases outside the gene matches: 15. The CDR3 protein is CASSSYSGTSVGHQETQYF. The CDR3 region has the DNA TGTGCCAGCAGCTCCTACTCCGGGACTAGCGTGGGGCACCAAGAGACCCAGTACTTC.

This clonotype was counted at least ten times. The rearrangement joins TRBV5-1 to TRBJ2-5, with a possible D match to TRBD1 (6 bases). The germline V and J ends were trimmed by 2 bases and 4 bases, with 12 bases remaining between them. The germline V gene encodes CDR1 SGHRS and CDR2 YFSETQ. The CDR3 loop spans 14 amino acids. CDR3 residues: CASSFHRAGETQYF. CDR3 in DNA: TGCGCCAGCAGCTTCCACAGGGCTGGAGAGACCCAGTACTTC.

This clonotype was picked up a small number of times. The rearrangement uses TRBV5-1 and TRBJ2-3; maybe TRBD2 (6 bases). Germline V lookup: CDR1 SGHRS, CDR2 YFSETQ. The V gene lost 2 bases and the J gene lost 5 bases, with 12 bases spanning the gap. This CDR3 contains 14 residues. The CDR3 DNA reads as TGCGCCAGCAGCTTTTCGGGGGACGGAGATACGCAGTATTTT. Translation gives CASSFSGDGDTQYF.

The chain joins TRBV12-3 or TRBV12-4 to TRBJ2-7; maybe TRBD1 (6 bases). This CDR3 comprises 12 residues. Between the trimmed V and J ends, which lost 4 bases and 4 bases, there was a span of 8 bases. The CDR3 coding sequence is TGTGCCAGCAGTTCTGGACAGTACGAGCAGTACTTC. Translation gives CASSSGQYEQYF.

The V and J genes are TRBV20-1 and TRBJ2-5; possibly TRBD2 for D (6 bases). The CDR3 runs to 14 residues. V lost 5 bases and J 5 bases, leaving 18 bases between the germline ends. Germline V gene data show CDR1 as DFQATT and CDR2 as SNEGSKA (reference sequence). The CDR3 loop is CSARGSSPLETQYF. CDR3 nucleotides: TGCAGTGCTCGGGGGAGTTCCCCATTGGAGACCCAGTACTTC.

V is TRBV4-1 and J is TRBJ2-2; D could derive from TRBD1 or TRBD2 (5 bases each). This CDR3 is built from 15 residues. The V and J ends lost 4 bases and 8 bases respectively, with 17 bases between them. Germline values: CDR1 MGHRA, CDR2 YSYEKL. For the CDR3, the DNA is TGCGCCAGCAGCCCAAGAGGGACGGTAGAAGGGGAGCTGTTTTTT. It encodes CASSPRGTVEGELFF.

The rearrangement joins TRBV2 to TRBJ1-5; no definite D call. The CDR3 sequence is 11 residues long. The V gene lost 6 bases and the J gene lost 7 bases, with 7 bases spanning the gap. From germline, CDR1 is SNHLY and CDR2 FYNNEI. CDR3 nucleotides: TGTGCCAGCAGCGATCGGCAGCCCCAGCATTTT. This gives the protein CASSDRQPQHF.

The gene calls are TRBV10-3 and TRBJ2-7; possible D gene TRBD1, 5 bases. V was trimmed by 1 base and J by 5 bases, leaving 6 bases between them. Germline CDR1 reads ENHRY; CDR2 reads SYGVKD. The CDR3 runs 12 residues. CDR3 sequence (DNA): TGTGCCATCAGTGAGTTAGGGGACGAGCAGTACTTC. Its translation is CAISELGDEQYF.

Written as DNA, the CDR3 is TGCGCCAGCAGTCGGAACGGGATCTCCTACGAGCAGTACTTC. Its translation is CASSRNGISYEQYF. V usage is TRBV5-1 and J usage is TRBJ2-7; a weak D match, TRBD2 (5 bases). Germline values: CDR1 SGHRS, CDR2 YFSETQ. This CDR3 has 14 amino acids. V shed 5 bases and J shed 0 bases, with 12 bases lying between them.

The chain has TRBV20-1 and TRBJ1-4; D is perhaps TRBD1 (6 bases). Per germline, CDR1 DFQATT and CDR2 SNEGSKA (reference sequence). The CDR3 loop spans 14 amino acids. V shed 1 base and J shed 5 bases, with 11 bases lying between them. The CDR3 spells CSARVGQGNEKLFF. The DNA for the CDR3 is TGCAGTGCTAGAGTCGGCCAGGGGAATGAAAAACTGTTTTTT.

CDR3 DNA: TGTGCCAGCAGACGTCCTAGTCGGGTTAATGAAAAACTGTTTTTT. Its protein is CASRRPSRVNEKLFF. The gene calls are TRBV6-6 and TRBJ1-4; the D is unclear. From germline, CDR1 is MNHNY and CDR2 SVGAGI (reference sequence). The CDR3 is made up of 15 amino acids. Trimming removed 6 bases at V and 4 bases at J, with 15 bases between.

CDR3 coding DNA: TGTGCCAGCAGCCAAGAGGGGTACACTGTGTACTTC. Its translation: CASSQEGYTVYF. The chain links TRBV3-1 to TRBJ2-7; D is unclear. CDR1 and CDR2 from the germline V gene are LGHDT and YNNKEL (reference sequence). Deletions cut 0 bases from V and 12 bases from J, with 12 bases between. The CDR3 spans 12 residues.

The chain is built from TRBV20-1 and TRBJ1-6; D not certain. The germline gives CDR1 DFQATT, CDR2 SNEGSKA (reference sequence). Trimming shortened V by 3 bases and J by 11 bases, and 8 bases separated the two germline ends. The CDR3 length is 11 residues. The CDR3 nucleotides read TGCAGTGCTAGTGAGGGAACACCCCTCCACTTT. Translated, it gives CSASEGTPLHF.

The V and J genes are TRBV7-9 and TRBJ2-7, with a possible D match to TRBD1 (8 bases). Per germline, CDR1 SEHNR and CDR2 FQNEAQ (reference sequence). There are 13 residues in the CDR3. The germline V and J ends were trimmed by 5 bases and 11 bases, with 19 bases remaining between them. The CDR3 reads CASSLRSQGGEYF. The CDR3 DNA is TGTGCCAGCAGCCTACGCTCACAGGGGGGGGAGTACTTC. The complete variable domain, with remaining parts taken from reference TRBV7-9 and TRBJ2-7, reads DTGVSQNPRHKITKRGQNVTFRCDPISEHNRLYWYRQTLGQGPEFLTYFQNEAQLEKSRLLSDRFSAERPKGSFSTLEIQRTEQGDSAMYLCASSLRSQGGEYFGPGTRLTVT.

CDR3 coding DNA: TGCGCCAGCAGCTGGGGCGGGGATAGCAATCAGCCCCAGCATTTT. Its translation is CASSWGGDSNQPQHF. The chain combines TRBV5-1 with TRBJ1-5; the D gene is possibly TRBD1 (5 bases). With 3 bases removed from V and 0 bases from J, the gap between germline ends came to 10 bases. CDR1 is SGHRS, CDR2 YFSETQ, per germline. The CDR3 has 15 residues. Full variable domain (rest looked up from reference TRBV5-1 and TRBJ1-5): KAGVTQTPRYLIKTRGQQVTLSCSPISGHRSVSWYQQTPGQGLQFLFEYFSETQRNKGNFPGRFSGRQFSNSRSEMNVSTLELGDSALYLCASSWGGDSNQPQHFGDGTRLSIL.

The rearrangement uses TRBV5-1 and TRBJ1-1; perhaps TRBD1 as D (5 bases). CDR3 size: 14 residues. The V gene's germline CDR1 is SGHRS and CDR2 YFSETQ. V lost 2 bases, J lost 3 bases, and 11 bases lay in between. As DNA, the CDR3 is TGCGCCAGCAGCTTACAGGACACTTACACTGAAGCTTTCTTT. Its translation: CASSLQDTYTEAFF.

The genes are TRBV12-3 or TRBV12-4 and TRBJ2-3, with D hard to call. V lost 2 bases, J lost 2 bases, and 8 bases lay in between. The CDR3 extends over 14 amino acids. The CDR3 reads CASSLQIVTDTQYF. DNA of the CDR3: TGTGCCAGCAGTTTACAGATTGTCACAGATACGCAGTATTTT.

There are many counts of this clonotype. The chain joins TRBV5-1 to TRBJ2-1; 9 nucleotides match TRBD2. V was pared by 5 bases and J by 8 bases, with 14 bases of the junction left unmatched. The germline V gene has CDR1 SGHRS and CDR2 YFSETQ. CDR3 length: 16 residues. The CDR3 sequence is CASSVIAGDRLDEQFF. The CDR3 region has the DNA TGCGCCAGCAGTGTGATAGCGGGGGACCGCCTCGATGAGCAGTTCTTC. The full variable domain, in which reference TRBV5-1 and TRBJ2-1 provide the parts outside the CDR3, is KAGVTQTPRYLIKTRGQQVTLSCSPISGHRSVSWYQQTPGQGLQFLFEYFSETQRNKGNFPGRFSGRQFSNSRSEMNVSTLELGDSALYLCASSVIAGDRLDEQFFGPGTRLTVL.

The V call is TRBV4-3, the J call TRBJ1-2; weak D call: TRBD1 (5 bases). The CDR3 spans 15 residues. The ends were cut back, 0 bases at V and 3 bases at J, with 11 bases in the middle. In germline, CDR1 is LGHNA, CDR2 YSLEER. The CDR3 nucleotides are TGCGCCAGCAGCCAAGATACAGGAAGGGACTATGGCTACACCTTC. Protein product: CASSQDTGRDYGYTF.

The chain employs TRBV9 and TRBJ2-3; 8 nucleotides match TRBD1. Germline trimming cut 0 bases from V and 4 bases from J; bases unmatched to any gene: 7. This CDR3 is 16 amino acids long. Germline assignment: CDR1 SGDLS and CDR2 YYNGEE. The CDR3 sequence is CASSVAPGGGADTQYF. Written as DNA, the CDR3 is TGTGCCAGCAGCGTAGCCCCAGGGGGCGGCGCAGATACGCAGTATTTT.

The sample holds a few counts of this clonotype. This chain links TRBV7-9 with TRBJ2-2; a possible D gene is TRBD1 (5 bases). This CDR3 has 16 amino acids. Germline V CDR1 and CDR2: SEHNR, FQNEAQ (reference sequence). Trimming left V 2 bases short and J 4 bases short, with 14 bases between. The DNA for the CDR3 is TGTGCCAGCAGCTTAAGAAGGGGCGCCGGCACCGGGGAGCTGTTTTTT. Translating gives CASSLRRGAGTGELFF. The full variable domain, rest sourced from reference TRBV7-9 and TRBJ2-2, is DTGVSQNPRHKITKRGQNVTFRCDPISEHNRLYWYRQTLGQGPEFLTYFQNEAQLEKSRLLSDRFSAERPKGSFSTLEIQRTEQGDSAMYLCASSLRRGAGTGELFFGEGSRLTVL.

This clonotype was counted a few times. The genes are TRBV5-1 and TRBJ2-3, with D hard to call. The CDR3 is made up of 13 amino acids. V was cut by 2 bases and J by 2 bases, with 6 bases left in between. Germline V CDR1 and CDR2: SGHRS, YFSETQ. Here the CDR3 DNA reads TGCGCCAGCAGCTTAGCTGCCACAGATACGCAGTATTTT. Protein product: CASSLAATDTQYF.

This clonotype showed up many times. This chain uses TRBV6-6 with TRBJ2-3; D is uncertain. The CDR3 loop spans 12 amino acids. Germline-derived CDR1 and CDR2 are MNHNY and SVGAGI (reference sequence). With 5 bases removed from V and 4 bases from J, the gap between germline ends came to 7 bases. The CDR3 DNA follows: TGTGCCAGCAGTCCCCTGTCAGATACGCAGTATTTT. Translated: CASSPLSDTQYF.